A single sample is the source of the 22 T cell receptor beta chains below, sequenced in a study of T cell changes during pregnancy in multiple sclerosis. Data came from immunoSEQ multiplex PCR; TCRdb stores just in-frame clones and leaves some out. The sample lists around 28,000 clones; approximately 90% were seen once. Here the sequenced sample was CD8+ T cells from peripheral blood mononuclear cells, taken in the second trimester of pregnancy. These receptors all come from a female donor with multiple sclerosis, enrolled in a pregnancy study.

The chain couples TRBV6-1 to TRBJ1-3; possibly TRBD1 for D (5 bases). The CDR3 runs to 15 residues. V lost 2 bases and J 0 bases, leaving 8 bases between the germline ends. Germline V gene sequence: CDR1 MNHNS, CDR2 SASEGT. The CDR3 is CASSELGGSGNTIYF. CDR3 nucleotides: TGTGCCAGCAGTGAACTCGGGGGCTCTGGAAACACCATATATTTT.

Only a few counts were recorded for this clone. The chain recombines TRBV5-5 with TRBJ2-1; TRBD2 matches 12 bases. CDR1 SGHKS and CDR2 YYEKEE come from the germline V gene (reference sequence). With 4 bases clipped from V and 6 bases from J, the junction kept 5 bases outside the gene matches. CDR3 length equals 15 residues. CDR3 sequence (DNA): TGTGCCAGCAGCCGTCTAGCGGGAGGGCTCAATGAGCAGTTCTTC. It encodes CASSRLAGGLNEQFF.

The chain combines TRBV4-1 with TRBJ1-1, with TRBD1 matching 9 bases. The V gene's germline CDR1 is MGHRA and CDR2 YSYEKL. CDR3 length: 15 residues. With V trimmed by 5 bases and J by 2 bases, 6 bases remained unmatched. The CDR3 spells CASSGRQGGNTEAFF. The CDR3 DNA reads as TGCGCCAGCAGCGGACGACAGGGGGGAAACACTGAAGCTTTCTTT.

The chain uses TRBV27 and TRBJ1-6; 9 nucleotides align to TRBD1. Germline loops: CDR1 MNHEY, CDR2 SMNVEV (reference sequence). V was clipped by 4 bases and J by 8 bases; unmatched bases: 3. The CDR3 runs to 14 residues. CDR3 coding DNA: TGTGCCAGCAGTTGGACAGGGGTTCATTCACCCCTCCACTTT. Residues: CASSWTGVHSPLHF.

This clone was recorded once. The CDR3 is CASSSPGVPEAFF. DNA for the CDR3: TGTGCCAGCAGCTCCCCGGGTGTACCTGAAGCTTTCTTT. The V call is TRBV7-9, the J call TRBJ1-1; D call uncertain. This CDR3 comprises 13 residues. V gave up 4 bases and J gave up 6 bases, with 12 bases separating them. Germline CDR1 reads SEHNR; CDR2 reads FQNEAQ (reference sequence). Filled out from reference TRBV7-9 and TRBJ1-1, the complete variable domain reads DTGVSQNPRHKITKRGQNVTFRCDPISEHNRLYWYRQTLGQGPEFLTYFQNEAQLEKSRLLSDRFSAERPKGSFSTLEIQRTEQGDSAMYLCASSSPGVPEAFFGQGTRLTVV.

This clone was counted a single time. The chain joins TRBV28 to TRBJ2-1; no clear D gene. The germline V gene has CDR1 MDHEN and CDR2 SYDVKM. The V and J ends lost 0 bases and 9 bases respectively, with 12 bases between them. The CDR3 extends over 14 amino acids. The CDR3 sequence is CASSLWNSYGEQFF. For the CDR3, the DNA is TGTGCCAGCAGTTTATGGAACAGTTATGGTGAGCAGTTCTTC.

The chain uses TRBV4-3 and TRBJ2-2, with TRBD2 matching 7 bases. J gave up 3 bases and V 0 bases, and 4 bases lay outside the gene matches. Germline lookup yields CDR1 LGHNA and CDR2 YSLEER. CDR3 size: 16 residues. The CDR3 bases are TGCGCCAGCAGCCAAGACAAGCGGGACTACACCGGGGAGCTGTTTTTT. Translation gives CASSQDKRDYTGELFF.

The CDR3 sequence is CASSILTSTDTQYF. DNA of the CDR3: TGCGCCAGCAGCATCCTGACTAGCACAGATACGCAGTATTTT. V gene TRBV5-1 combines with J gene TRBJ2-3; D call uncertain. In germline, CDR1 is SGHRS, CDR2 YFSETQ. CDR3 length: 14 residues. With 4 bases removed from V and 0 bases from J, the gap between germline ends came to 9 bases.

The CDR3 loop reads CASSLGTGGDYEQYF. The CDR3, as DNA: TGTGCCAGCAGCTTAGGGACAGGGGGAGACTACGAGCAGTACTTC. This rearrangement joins TRBV7-9 to TRBJ2-7; TRBD1 aligns across 10 bases. This CDR3 has 15 amino acids. Trimming cost V 1 base and J 3 bases; bases outside gene matches: 3. Per germline, CDR1 SEHNR and CDR2 FQNEAQ (reference sequence).

V usage is TRBV10-3 and J usage is TRBJ1-3; 9 bases line up with TRBD1. Germline V gene data show CDR1 as ENHRY and CDR2 as SYGVKD. The CDR3 is 14 amino acids. V lost 4 bases, J lost 4 bases, and 2 bases stayed unmatched. The CDR3 sequence: CAISGDRAGNTIYF. The CDR3 DNA is TGTGCCATCAGTGGGGACAGGGCCGGAAACACCATATATTTT.

This clone was observed once. This sequence joins TRBV12-5 and TRBJ2-3, with 8 nucleotides matching TRBD1. J gave up 6 bases and V 4 bases, and 21 bases lay outside the gene matches. Germline V gene sequence: CDR1 LGHNT, CDR2 FRNRAP. CDR3 length: 19 residues. CDR3: CASGSMLTGQGRRPDTQYF. The CDR3, as DNA: TGTGCTAGTGGTTCCATGCTAACCGGACAGGGAAGACGCCCGGATACGCAGTATTTT. Using reference TRBV12-5 and TRBJ2-3 for the parts outside the CDR3, the full variable domain is DARVTQTPRHKVTEMGQEVTMRCQPILGHNTVFWYRQTMMQGLELLAYFRNRAPLDDSGMPKDRFSAEMPDATLATLKIQPSEPRDSAVYFCASGSMLTGQGRRPDTQYFGPGTRLTVL.

V usage is TRBV9 and J usage is TRBJ1-2; unclear D gene. Trimming took 3 bases from V and 6 from J, leaving 9 bases between them. Germline CDR1 SGDLS, CDR2 YYNGEE. The CDR3 consists of 12 residues. The CDR3 loop reads CASSGSVDGYTF. CDR3 bases: TGTGCCAGCAGCGGATCAGTCGATGGCTACACCTTC.

The table lists this clone with a count of one. The chain carries TRBV6-1 and TRBJ2-1; 11 bases align to TRBD1. CDR1 is MNHNS and CDR2 is SASEGT in the germline V gene. The V segment lost 7 bases and the J segment 6 bases; nucleotides outside the gene matches: 5. This CDR3 is 14 amino acids long. The CDR3 DNA sequence: TGTGCCAGCACCGGGACAGGGGGTCCCAATGAGCAGTTCTTC. Translation: CASTGTGGPNEQFF.

This sequence joins TRBV5-4 and TRBJ2-3, with D possibly TRBD1 on 6 matching bases. With 0 bases removed from V and 5 bases from J, the gap between germline ends came to 13 bases. The V gene's germline CDR1 is SGHNT and CDR2 YYREEE (reference sequence). The CDR3 runs to 15 residues. CDR3 residues: CASSLDLGARDTQYF. The CDR3 DNA reads TGTGCCAGCAGCTTGGATCTGGGGGCTCGAGATACGCAGTATTTT.

The rearrangement joins TRBV9 to TRBJ2-1; a possible D gene is TRBD1 (5 bases). Germline CDR1 SGDLS, CDR2 YYNGEE. This CDR3 comprises 16 residues. V dropped 3 bases and J dropped 6 bases, with 19 bases sitting between them. CDR3 bases: TGTGCCAGCAGCGATAAATCAGGGCAATGGGGCAATGAGCAGTTCTTC. Translating it yields CASSDKSGQWGNEQFF.

Remarks on this clone: An end of the junction does not agree with germline; a read error may underlie this. The rearrangement links TRBV19 to TRBJ1-1, with no clear D. Germline V CDR1 and CDR2: LNHDA, SQIVND (reference sequence). The length of the CDR3 is 14 residues. In nucleotides, the CDR3 is TGTGCTAGTACCAGGCTAACCCAGGTCGCTGAAGCTTTCTTT. Residues: CASTRLTQVAEAFF.

This chain links TRBV7-2 with TRBJ2-5, with D uncertain. V lost 2 bases, J lost 5 bases, and 9 bases lay in between. Per germline, CDR1 SGHTA and CDR2 FQGNSA. The CDR3 extends over 13 amino acids. The CDR3 DNA reads TGTGCCAGCAGCTTATATCTCAGTGAGACCCAGTACTTC. Translation: CASSLYLSETQYF.

This sequence joins TRBV9 and TRBJ1-5; TRBD1 agrees at 10 bases. Trimming at V came to 0 bases and at J to 11 bases, leaving 14 bases not matched to a gene. This CDR3 region has 17 residues. Per the germline V gene, CDR1 is SGDLS and CDR2 is YYNGEE. CDR3 residues: CASSVGPGQGGRMAQHF. Here the CDR3 DNA reads TGTGCCAGCAGCGTAGGACCAGGACAGGGGGGAAGGATGGCCCAGCATTTT.

The chain has TRBV7-9 and TRBJ2-5; 11 bases agree with TRBD1. The DNA matches TRBJ2-7 better at its end, which makes the J call doubtful. CDR3 size: 17 residues. CDR1 and CDR2 from the germline V gene are SEHNR and FQNEAQ (reference sequence). CDR3 protein: CASSLIGTGTGGYEQYF. The CDR3 DNA follows: TGTGCCAGCAGCTTAATAGGAACTGGGACAGGGGGCTACGAGCAGTACTTC.

The chain is built from TRBV5-1 and TRBJ1-1, with D possibly being TRBD1 (6 bases). The CDR3 contains 14 residues. Germline V gene lookup returns CDR1 SGHRS and CDR2 YFSETQ. V gave up 0 bases and J gave up 8 bases, with 14 bases separating them. CDR3 sequence: CASSLASGQPEAFF. The DNA for the CDR3 is TGCGCCAGCAGCTTGGCCTCAGGACAGCCCGAAGCTTTCTTT.

In its sample, this clone was seen a few times. The gene calls are TRBV6-1 and TRBJ1-1; 7 positions agree with TRBD1. The J segment lost 4 bases and the V segment lost 1 base, leaving 6 bases of the junction unmatched. The CDR3 totals 15 residues. The germline gives CDR1 MNHNS, CDR2 SASEGT. The CDR3 nucleotides read TGTGCCAGCAGTGAAGGGGCAGGGGGTAGCACTGAAGCTTTCTTT. It is translated as CASSEGAGGSTEAFF.

The chain is built from TRBV4-3 and TRBJ2-1, with D possibly being TRBD2 (5 bases). Germline CDR1 LGHNA, CDR2 YSLEER. The CDR3 consists of 16 residues. V was shortened by 1 base and J by 4 bases, with 14 bases between the two germline ends. CDR3: CASSQGVGSYYNEQFF. DNA for the CDR3: TGCGCCAGCAGCCAAGGAGTAGGGAGCTATTACAATGAGCAGTTCTTC.